These 23 T cell receptor beta chains were sequenced from one sample in a study of monozygotic twins with inflammatory bowel disease (dated by TCRdb to about 2019). Library method: 5' RACE. The instrument was an Illumina HiSeq 2500. After reprocessing by TCRdb, each CDR3 protein sequence is one entry, and no DNA is given. The sample table includes about 170,000 distinct CDR3 sequences. 2.8% of the sample goes to the ten largest clones. Sequenced: blood. The receptors derive from a human donor with ulcerative colitis or Crohn's disease, or a healthy co-twin of an affected twin (not recorded which).

The chain links TRBV28 to TRBJ2-2; the TRBD2 assignment by TCRdb is unverifiable without DNA. Germline V gene sequence: CDR1 MDHEN, CDR2 SYDVKM. This CDR3 has 16 residues. CDR3 protein: CASSSPRLSDGGELFF.

The gene calls are TRBV5-4 and TRBJ2-7; TCRdb returns TRBD1, unconfirmable since there is no DNA. Germline V gives CDR1 SGHNT, CDR2 YYREEE (reference sequence). The CDR3 runs to 13 residues. The CDR3 sequence is CASSRDPAYEQYF.

The CDR3 here is CASSQDTGGNQPQHF. The gene calls are TRBV4-3 and TRBJ1-5; as DNA is missing, the TRBD1 call by TCRdb cannot be tested. Germline V lookup: CDR1 LGHNA, CDR2 YSLEER. This CDR3 comprises 15 residues.

The chain couples TRBV7-2 to TRBJ1-5; with no DNA, the TCRdb D assignment of TRBD1 cannot be verified. CDR1 SGHTA and CDR2 FQGNSA come from the germline V gene. The CDR3 length is 15 residues. CDR3 amino acids: CASSLTGGYNQPQHF.

V gene TRBV3-1 combines with J gene TRBJ2-1; no DNA is available, so the TRBD2 call from TCRdb remains unchecked. Per the germline V gene, CDR1 is LGHDT and CDR2 is YNNKEL (reference sequence). The CDR3 extends over 16 amino acids. The CDR3 here is CASSQEGGGRGNEQFF.

This chain joins TRBV15 and TRBJ2-2. The CDR3 length is 15 residues. Germline CDR1 reads LNHNV; CDR2 reads YYDKDF (reference sequence). The CDR3 here is CATSRDGVRTGELFF.

The chain uses TRBV7-9 and TRBJ2-5; the D call of TRBD1 rests on TCRdb alone, since no DNA is present to check it. The CDR3 sequence is 14 residues long. Per the germline V gene, CDR1 is SEHNR and CDR2 is FQNEAQ (reference sequence). CDR3 amino acids: CASSLTDRQETQYF.

The gene calls are TRBV28 and TRBJ1-3; the D gene TCRdb calls, TRBD1, cannot be checked with no DNA. This CDR3 region has 16 residues. The germline gives CDR1 MDHEN, CDR2 SYDVKM. CDR3 loop: CASNKQGAGSGNTIYF.

J is TRBJ2-7 and V is TRBV7-3; TCRdb outputs TRBD1, but without DNA this stays unchecked. The V gene's germline CDR1 is SGHTA and CDR2 FQGTGA. This CDR3 has 14 residues. CDR3 protein: CASSWDRAASEQYF.

The chain links TRBV13 to TRBJ2-2; without DNA, the TCRdb call of TRBD2 cannot be checked. The CDR3 covers 19 residues. CDR1 PRHDT and CDR2 FYEKMQ come from the germline V gene (reference sequence). The CDR3 here is CASSLLTGETSGATGELFF.

The V gene is TRBV29-1, the J gene TRBJ2-3; TCRdb selects TRBD2, and the lack of DNA leaves this call unchecked. Germline loops: CDR1 SQVTM, CDR2 ANQGSEA. This CDR3 spans 15 amino acids. CDR3 amino acids: CSVEEWTRATDTQYF.

The rearrangement uses TRBV5-6 and TRBJ1-5; the TCRdb D gene call, TRBD1, has no DNA to confirm it. The CDR3 spans 13 residues. Germline V gives CDR1 SGHDT, CDR2 YYEEEE. CDR3 sequence: CASSQGRDQPQHF.

This chain links TRBV7-3 with TRBJ2-6; the TCRdb D gene call, TRBD1, has no DNA to confirm it. In germline, CDR1 is SGHTA, CDR2 FQGTGA. This CDR3 spans 18 amino acids. CDR3 in amino acids: CASSLIAGISSGANVLTF.

CDR3 region: CASTVGQGGNQPQHF. The chain couples TRBV19 to TRBJ1-5; TCRdb designates TRBD1, a call that cannot be tested without DNA. The CDR3 spans 15 residues. The germline V gene has CDR1 LNHDA and CDR2 SQIVND (reference sequence).

The V call is TRBV6-2 or TRBV6-3, the J call TRBJ1-3; the D gene TCRdb calls, TRBD1, cannot be checked with no DNA. Germline values: CDR1 MNHEY, CDR2 SVGEGT. CDR3 size: 14 residues. The chain's CDR3 is CASSRQDTGNTIYF.

The chain joins TRBV11-1 to TRBJ2-3; the D gene TCRdb calls, TRBD2, cannot be checked with no DNA. This CDR3 spans 18 amino acids. Germline CDR1 reads SGHAT; CDR2 reads FQDESV (reference sequence). CDR3 sequence reads: CASSLTIIAEREQDTQYF.

CDR3 sequence: CAISELAGGYEQYF. The chain combines TRBV10-3 with TRBJ2-7; TCRdb names TRBD2, which stays unverified in the absence of DNA. CDR1 is ENHRY, CDR2 SYGVKD, per germline. There are 14 residues in the CDR3.

V gene TRBV10-3 combines with J gene TRBJ2-3; TCRdb's D gene call, TRBD1, goes unchecked for lack of DNA. The germline V gene has CDR1 ENHRY and CDR2 SYGVKD. The CDR3 has 14 residues. CDR3 protein: CAISDRDRADTQYF.

This chain uses TRBV5-1 with TRBJ2-5; the TCRdb D gene call, TRBD2, has no DNA to confirm it. The CDR3 extends over 14 amino acids. Germline V gene data show CDR1 as SGHRS and CDR2 as YFSETQ. CDR3 residues: CASSQVAGTETQYF. Supplemented by reference TRBV5-1 and TRBJ2-5, the full variable domain reads KAGVTQTPRYLIKTRGQQVTLSCSPISGHRSVSWYQQTPGQGLQFLFEYFSETQRNKGNFPGRFSGRQFSNSRSEMNVSTLELGDSALYLCASSQVAGTETQYFGPGTRLLVL.

The V call is TRBV28, the J call TRBJ2-3; TCRdb's D call, TRBD2, is unchecked because there is no DNA. Germline V gene lookup returns CDR1 MDHEN and CDR2 SYDVKM. There are 17 residues in the CDR3. The CDR3 protein is CASQGRWGALSTDTQYF.

The rearrangement uses TRBV7-9 and TRBJ2-1; TCRdb returns TRBD1, unconfirmable since there is no DNA. The CDR3 sequence is 17 residues long. The germline V gene encodes CDR1 SEHNR and CDR2 FQNEAQ (reference sequence). The CDR3 loop reads CASSLEHPGRVYNEQFF.

The CDR3 sequence: CASSLFGSGRRHEQFF. The chain uses TRBV12-3 or TRBV12-4 and TRBJ2-1; no DNA is available, so the TRBD2 call from TCRdb remains unchecked. The CDR3 has 16 amino acids.

The chain is built from TRBV7-3 and TRBJ2-1; checking the TCRdb D call of TRBD1 is not possible without DNA. CDR1 and CDR2 (germline): SGHTA, FQGTGA. This CDR3 has 15 residues. CDR3: CASSQTGPYSGEQFF.